This T cell receptor (beta chain) was sequenced for a study of blood T cells in healthy people across ages. Primed by a sample-barcoded 5' primer and a J-beta primer mix, a second PCR proceeded for 7 to 11 cycles. Each CDR3 protein gets one entry after TCRdb re-called the 5' RACE reads with MiXCR. This sample has around 800,000 distinct CDR3 sequences, with roughly 50% found just once. The germline V gene has CDR1 WSHSY and CDR2 SAAADI. The trim removed 6 bases at V and 1 base at J, leaving 15 bases unmatched. The CDR3 spans 17 residues. V and J are TRBV10-2 and TRBJ2-7, with TRBD1 matching 7 bases. Sequenced: blood. The clonotype originates from a man older than 75 in good health. The CDR3 bases are TGCGCCAGCAGGCGAAGTCTTGGGGACAGCTATTCCTACGAGCAGTACTTC. Amino acid sequence: CASRRSLGDSYSYEQYF.